These 19 T cell receptor beta chains were sequenced from one sample in a study of blood T cells in healthy people across ages. Next came a second PCR, run for roughly 6 to 11 cycles, which used a sample-barcoded 5' primer along with a J-beta primer mix. TCRdb re-derived calls from the 5' RACE reads in MiXCR, one entry per CDR3 protein. The profile shows 1.8 million or so distinct CDR3 sequences, 30% to 40% of them singletons. The sequenced sample consisted of blood. The receptor source for this set is a human donor in good health.

This clonotype was seen a handful of times. V usage is TRBV5-6 and J usage is TRBJ1-1; the D gene is possibly TRBD1 (5 bases). V lost 2 bases and J lost 8, with 16 bases in between. CDR3 length equals 14 residues. In germline, CDR1 is SGHDT, CDR2 YYEEEE. In DNA, the CDR3 is TGTGCCAGCAGCTTCTTTAGGGGATTTCCCGAAGCTTTCTTT. Translation gives CASSFFRGFPEAFF.

A few counts support this clonotype. The chain carries TRBV7-6 and TRBJ2-6, with D possibly TRBD1 on 5 matching bases. Trimming took 4 bases from V and 2 from J, leaving 9 bases between them. This CDR3 spans 15 amino acids. Germline V CDR1 and CDR2: SGHVS, FNYEAQ. Written as DNA, the CDR3 is TGTGCCAGCAGCTCCAGGGCCGCTGGGGCCAACGTCCTGACTTTC. It codes for CASSSRAAGANVLTF.

The chain has TRBV20-1 and TRBJ2-7, with a tentative D call TRBD1 (6 bases). Germline V gives CDR1 DFQATT, CDR2 SNEGSKA (reference sequence). The CDR3 totals 13 residues. V gave up 1 base and J gave up 6 bases, with 13 bases separating them. DNA of the CDR3: TGCAGTGCTAGAGTAGGGGCAGGGGCCGAGCAGTACTTC. It translates to CSARVGAGAEQYF.

V is TRBV7-2 and J is TRBJ2-5; weak D call: TRBD2 (6 bases). Germline assignment: CDR1 SGHTA and CDR2 FQGNSA. Trimming shortened V by 4 bases and J by 0 bases, and 18 bases separated the two germline ends. The CDR3 consists of 17 residues. CDR3 DNA: TGTGCCAGCAGCTCAGTCCCCATAGCGGCATACCAAGAGACCCAGTACTTC. It is translated as CASSSVPIAAYQETQYF. Based on the CDR3 plus reference TRBV7-2 and TRBJ2-5, the full variable domain is GAGVSQSPSNKVTEKGKDVELRCDPISGHTALYWYRQSLGQGLEFLIYFQGNSAPDKSGLPSDRFSAERTGGSVSTLTIQRTQQEDSAVYLCASSSVPIAAYQETQYFGPGTRLLVL.

V and J are TRBV7-8 and TRBJ2-5; 7 bases are shared with TRBD1. The CDR3 extends over 16 amino acids. Losses at the gene ends were 1 base for V and 2 bases for J; bases not matched to a gene: 7. Germline lookup yields CDR1 SGHVS and CDR2 FQNEAQ. This CDR3 reads CASSLGPVTGQETQYF. DNA of the CDR3: TGTGCCAGCAGCTTAGGACCTGTGACAGGGCAAGAGACCCAGTACTTC.

This clonotype was picked up many times. Here the CDR3 DNA reads TGCAGCGTTGTGGGAGGGCCAGGAACCTACAATGAGCAGTTCTTC. This translates into CSVVGGPGTYNEQFF. The V gene is TRBV29-1, the J gene TRBJ2-1; TRBD2 agrees at 7 bases. Germline trimming cut 4 bases from V and 2 bases from J; bases unmatched to any gene: 8. Germline loops: CDR1 SQVTM, CDR2 ANQGSEA. The CDR3 spans 15 residues.

The rearrangement links TRBV11-2 to TRBJ2-4; no definite D call. TRBJ2-7 matches the DNA end more closely, so the J call is doubtful. The germline CDR1 and CDR2 sequences are SGHAT and FQNNGV. The CDR3 runs 14 residues. CDR3 bases: TGTGCCAGCTCTATCTCAACGAGGAGCTACGAGCAGTACTTC. Translated: CASSISTRSYEQYF.

The V call is TRBV30, the J call TRBJ1-5; D not certain. Germline V gene lookup returns CDR1 GTSNPN and CDR2 SVGIG (reference sequence). V gave up 2 bases and J gave up 6 bases, with 8 bases separating them. The CDR3 consists of 12 residues. The chain's CDR3 is CAWSPPSQPQHF. CDR3 nucleotide sequence: TGTGCCTGGAGTCCACCTTCTCAGCCCCAGCATTTT.

The V and J genes are TRBV11-3 and TRBJ1-6; the match to TRBD1 covers 8 bases. Germline V lookup: CDR1 SGHNT, CDR2 YENEEA. After removal of 10 bases from V and 9 bases from J, the junction contained 11 bases not matched to a gene. This CDR3 contains 14 residues. The CDR3 nucleotides are TGTGCCACCTTCCCCGGACAGGGCGGTTCACCCCTCCACTTT. It encodes CATFPGQGGSPLHF.

The rearrangement uses TRBV2 and TRBJ2-3; the D gene is possibly TRBD2 (5 bases). The CDR3 consists of 13 residues. Trimming cost V 0 bases and J 8 bases, with 9 bases left between them. The germline CDR1 and CDR2 sequences are SNHLY and FYNNEI. The CDR3 spells CASSEAGRVTQYF. The CDR3 nucleotides read TGTGCCAGCAGTGAAGCGGGGAGAGTTACGCAGTATTTT.

V usage is TRBV29-1 and J usage is TRBJ2-3; D is unresolved. This CDR3 comprises 12 residues. Deletions cut 7 bases from V and 3 bases from J, with 11 bases between. Germline V gene lookup returns CDR1 SQVTM and CDR2 ANQGSEA. CDR3 DNA sequence: TGCAGCGCCGTTGGCGGTACAGATACGCAGTATTTT. Translated: CSAVGGTDTQYF.

The chain employs TRBV29-1 and TRBJ1-2, with unresolved D. The CDR3 has 13 residues. V dropped 1 base and J dropped 6 bases, with 12 bases sitting between them. Germline V gene lookup returns CDR1 SQVTM and CDR2 ANQGSEA. CDR3 sequence reads: CSVEVDGGNGYTF. The DNA of the CDR3 is TGCAGCGTTGAAGTAGACGGAGGGAATGGCTACACCTTC.

This chain joins TRBV5-5 and TRBJ2-3; 8 bases match TRBD1. CDR1 SGHKS and CDR2 YYEKEE come from the germline V gene (reference sequence). The CDR3 length is 13 residues. Trimming at V came to 7 bases and at J to 4 bases, leaving 5 bases not matched to a gene. The CDR3 sequence: CASGVQGADTQYF. The CDR3 DNA sequence: TGTGCCAGCGGCGTACAGGGGGCAGATACGCAGTATTTT.

V usage is TRBV6-2 or TRBV6-3 and J usage is TRBJ1-3, with D perhaps matching TRBD1 (5 bases). Deletions cut 2 bases from V and 4 bases from J, with 12 bases between. The CDR3 is 15 residues long. CDR1 and CDR2 from the germline V gene are MNHEY and SVGEGT. CDR3 nucleotides: TGTGCCAGCAGTTACCCCGGGACCGACGGAAACACCATATATTTT. Protein sequence: CASSYPGTDGNTIYF.

V is TRBV5-1 and J is TRBJ2-1; D remains unclear. CDR1 is SGHRS and CDR2 is YFSETQ in the germline V gene. The CDR3 runs to 13 residues. V was pared by 6 bases and J by 4 bases, with 11 bases between. This CDR3 is CASKGGDYNEQFF. The CDR3, as DNA: TGCGCCAGCAAAGGCGGAGATTACAATGAGCAGTTCTTC.

A word on this clonotype: Germline is not matched at one junction end, which may reflect a read error. The chain carries TRBV6-2 or TRBV6-3 and TRBJ2-1, with unresolved D. The CDR3 is 11 amino acids. The germline gives CDR1 MNHEY, CDR2 SVGEGT. The CDR3 bases are TGTGCCAACAGTCTCGGGCATGAGCAGTTCTTC. Translating it yields CANSLGHEQFF.

The rearrangement uses TRBV5-1 and TRBJ2-7; D ambiguous. This CDR3 contains 12 residues. The ends were cut back, 0 bases at V and 5 bases at J, with 6 bases in the middle. Germline CDR1 SGHRS, CDR2 YFSETQ. CDR3 DNA: TGCGCCAGCAGCTTGGAGGACCACGAGCAGTACTTC. As protein: CASSLEDHEQYF.

The table lists this clonotype with many counts. The V call is TRBV29-1, the J call TRBJ1-2; D remains unclear. Germline V gene lookup returns CDR1 SQVTM and CDR2 ANQGSEA. V dropped 1 base and J dropped 4 bases, with 16 bases sitting between them. The CDR3 runs 15 residues. The CDR3 nucleotides read TGCAGCGTTGAAGGAACAGACCGAGGGATCTATGGCTACACCTTC. Protein product: CSVEGTDRGIYGYTF. Full variable domain (missing parts from reference TRBV29-1 and TRBJ1-2): SAVISQKPSRDICQRGTSLTIQCQVDSQVTMMFWYRQQPGQSLTLIATANQGSEATYESGFVIDKFPISRPNLTFSTLTVSNMSPEDSSIYLCSVEGTDRGIYGYTFGSGTRLTVV.

The CDR3 bases are TGCGCCAGCAGACAAGCCGGGACAGGGTACGAGCAGTACTTC. Translated: CASRQAGTGYEQYF. The V and J genes are TRBV5-1 and TRBJ2-7, with 9 bases fitting TRBD1. J lost 4 bases, V lost 5 bases, and 7 bases had no gene match. The CDR3 has 14 amino acids. Germline V gene sequence: CDR1 SGHRS, CDR2 YFSETQ.